The rows below give T cell receptor beta chains drawn from one sample of a study of blood T cell repertoires in COVID-19. Method: immunoSEQ multiplex PCR; TCRdb's copy keeps in-frame clones and lacks some. The sample has about 260,000 clones; about 89% are singletons. The specimen sequenced was peripheral blood. The receptors derive from a woman between 40 and 50 years old who had recovered from COVID-19. Each CDR3 is given with its conserved first and last residue. D genes are given only for firm matches. A clone size is listed for some rows: how often the clone was seen (once, few, many), or a class if it is expanded.

.	TRBV27	.	TRBJ1-4	TGTGCCAGCAGTGGGGTGCCGGGGGCTAATGAAAAACTGTTTTTT	CASSGVPGANEKLFF
.	TRBV29-1	.	TRBJ1-2	TGCAGCGCCGGGGGGCAGGTTGACTATGGCTACACCTTC	CSAGGQVDYGYTF
.	TRBV2	TRBD2	TRBJ2-3	TGTGCCAGCAGTGTTGGGACTAGCGGGGCGACAGATACGCAGTATTTT	CASSVGTSGATDTQYF
.	TRBV2	TRBD2	TRBJ2-1	TGTGCCAGCAGTGTAATAGCGGGCCCCCAGTTCTTC	CASSVIAGPQFF
.	TRBV27	TRBD1	TRBJ2-7	TGTGCCAGCGGCATCAGGACAGGGCTCACCTACGAGCAGTACTTC	CASGIRTGLTYEQYF
.	TRBV6-2/TRBV6-3	.	TRBJ2-7	TGTGCCAGCAGTACAGACCTACCCGGCAGTTTCATTCAGGAGCAGTACTTC	CASSTDLPGSFIQEQYF
.	TRBV5-1	TRBD2	TRBJ2-3	TGCGCCAGCAGCGCCGGGACTAGACTAGATACGCAGTATTTT	CASSAGTRLDTQYF
.	TRBV4-3	.	TRBJ2-1	TGCGCCAGCAGCCACCGCGGAGGCGAGCAGTTCTTC	CASSHRGGEQFF
few	TRBV3-1/TRBV3-2	.	TRBJ1-4	TGTGCCAGCAGCCAATTTGGCTCCCGGGACGGACAGCTCAGAACTAATGAAAAACTGTTTTTT	CASSQFGSRDGQLRTNEKLFF
.	TRBV10-3	TRBD2	TRBJ2-5	TGTGCCACCTTAGCGGGGAGAGGAGCGTGGGAGACCCAGTACTTC	CATLAGRGAWETQYF
once	TRBV18	TRBD2	TRBJ2-1	TGTGCCAGCTCACCAGGGCTAGCGGGGGCCGGTAATGAGCAGTTCTTC	CASSPGLAGAGNEQFF
.	TRBV6-5	TRBD2	TRBJ2-3	TGTGCCAGCAGTATAGCGGGGGCGGCAGATACGCAGTATTTT	CASSIAGAADTQYF
.	TRBV6-4	TRBD1	TRBJ1-2	TGTGCCAGCAGGCCGGACAGGACCTCCTATGGCTACACCTTC	CASRPDRTSYGYTF
.	TRBV7-8	TRBD2	TRBJ2-1	TGTGCCAGCAGACCGGGGGGGTCCTACAATGAGCAGTTCTTC	CASRPGGSYNEQFF
.	TRBV10-3	.	TRBJ2-1	TGTGCCACCGACCGTGGGGGGGCGGGAAATGAGCAGTTCTTC	CATDRGGAGNEQFF
.	TRBV4-1	.	TRBJ1-3	TGCGCCAGCAGACAAGGGGACACCAGCTCTGGAAACACCATATATTTT	CASRQGDTSSGNTIYF
.	TRBV27	.	TRBJ2-5	TGTGCCAGCAGTTTAGCGGGGCCCCGGGAGACCCAGTACTTC	CASSLAGPRETQYF
few	TRBV14	TRBD1	TRBJ1-6	TGTGCCAGCAGCCAAGAAGGCAGGGGGTATAATTCACCCCTCCACTTT	CASSQEGRGYNSPLHF
.	TRBV18	TRBD1	TRBJ1-6	TGTGCCAGCTCTCAAGGACGGGACAGGGGCCATTCACCCCTCCACTTT	CASSQGRDRGHSPLHF
once	TRBV28	.	TRBJ1-3	TGTGCCAGCAGTTTGAACGGGGGAAACACCATATATTTT	CASSLNGGNTIYF
.	TRBV2	.	TRBJ1-2	TGTGCCAGCAGGAGGGGAGGGGAGGGCTACACCTTC	CASRRGGEGYTF
.	TRBV6-5	.	TRBJ2-2	TGTGCCAGCTGGGAGGCCGGGGAGCTGTTTTTT	CASWEAGELFF
.	TRBV12-3/TRBV12-4	.	TRBJ2-2	TGTGCCAGCAGTTTCTCAGGGGTGGAGCTGTTTTTT	CASSFSGVELFF